These 4 T cell receptor beta chains came from one sample sequenced in a study of T cells expressing NK-cell markers. TCRdb reprocessed the 5' RACE reads, keeping one entry per CDR3 protein, no DNA. In all, the sample yields 400,000 to 450,000 distinct CDR3 sequences. Input material: blood T cells: a sorted CD56 or NKG2C T cell subset, CD4+ or CD8+ T cells, or bulk PBMC T cells (not recorded which). The receptors here all came from a woman between 18 and 70 years old in good health.

V usage is TRBV6-2 or TRBV6-3 and J usage is TRBJ2-2; TCRdb picks TRBD1, but there is no DNA to check that call. The CDR3 length is 14 residues. Per the germline V gene, CDR1 is MNHEY and CDR2 is SVGEGT. The CDR3 spells CAAQTGGDTGELFF.

The rearrangement joins TRBV3-1 to TRBJ1-2; TCRdb's D call of TRBD1 is untestable without DNA. Germline V gene sequence: CDR1 LGHDT, CDR2 YNNKEL (reference sequence). The CDR3 totals 16 residues. The CDR3 protein is CASSQSLVSQTGGYTF.

The rearrangement joins TRBV20-1 to TRBJ1-5; checking the TCRdb D call of TRBD1 is not possible without DNA. The V gene's germline CDR1 is DFQATT and CDR2 SNEGSKA (reference sequence). The CDR3 is 16 amino acids. The CDR3 protein is CSATPLRDAINQPQHF.

The chain couples TRBV18 to TRBJ1-6. Germline values: CDR1 KGHSH, CDR2 LQKENI. The CDR3 has 13 amino acids. Here the CDR3 reads CASSLELESPLHF.